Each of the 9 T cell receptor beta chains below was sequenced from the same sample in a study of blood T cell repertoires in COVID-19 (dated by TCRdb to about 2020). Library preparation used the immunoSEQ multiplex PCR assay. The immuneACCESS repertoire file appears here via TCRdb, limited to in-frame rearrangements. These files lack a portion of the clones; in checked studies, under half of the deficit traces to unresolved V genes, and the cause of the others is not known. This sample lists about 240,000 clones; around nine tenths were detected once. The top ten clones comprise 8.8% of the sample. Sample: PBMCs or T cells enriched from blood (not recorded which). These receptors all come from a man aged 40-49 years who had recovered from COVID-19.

The CDR3 here is CASSRIPGSNTGELFF. In DNA, the CDR3 is TGTGCCAGCAGTCGAATCCCGGGGAGCAACACCGGGGAGCTGTTTTTT. The chain carries TRBV6-6 and TRBJ2-2, with D tentatively TRBD2 (5 bases). Trimming removed 5 bases from V and 2 bases from J, with 15 bases in between. Germline V gene data show CDR1 as MNHNY and CDR2 as SVGAGI (reference sequence). This CDR3 comprises 16 residues.

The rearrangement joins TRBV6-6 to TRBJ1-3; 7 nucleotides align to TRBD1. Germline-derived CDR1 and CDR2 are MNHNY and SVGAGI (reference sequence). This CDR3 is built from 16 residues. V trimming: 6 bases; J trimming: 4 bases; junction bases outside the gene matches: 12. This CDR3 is CASRATGSGGGNTIYF. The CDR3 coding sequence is TGTGCCAGCAGAGCGACAGGGTCCGGAGGCGGAAACACCATATATTTT.

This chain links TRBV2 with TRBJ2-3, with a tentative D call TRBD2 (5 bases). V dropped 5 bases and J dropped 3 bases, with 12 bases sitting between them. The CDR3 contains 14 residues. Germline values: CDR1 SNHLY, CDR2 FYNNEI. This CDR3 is CASSLVPGTDTQYF. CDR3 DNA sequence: TGTGCCAGCAGTCTTGTACCGGGGACAGATACGCAGTATTTT.

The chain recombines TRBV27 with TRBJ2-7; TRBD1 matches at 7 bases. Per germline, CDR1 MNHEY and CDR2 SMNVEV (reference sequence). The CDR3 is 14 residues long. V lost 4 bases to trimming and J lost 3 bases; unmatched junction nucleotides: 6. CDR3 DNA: TGTGCCAGCAGTTATAGGGGGCGAATCTACGAGCAGTACTTC. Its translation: CASSYRGRIYEQYF.

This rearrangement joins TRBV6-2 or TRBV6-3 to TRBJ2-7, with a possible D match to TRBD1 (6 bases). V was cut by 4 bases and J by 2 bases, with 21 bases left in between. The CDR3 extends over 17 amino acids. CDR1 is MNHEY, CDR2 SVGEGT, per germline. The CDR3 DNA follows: TGTGCCAGCAGTTCCGAATTGTTCACAGGGTTCACCTACGAGCAGTACTTC. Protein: CASSSELFTGFTYEQYF.

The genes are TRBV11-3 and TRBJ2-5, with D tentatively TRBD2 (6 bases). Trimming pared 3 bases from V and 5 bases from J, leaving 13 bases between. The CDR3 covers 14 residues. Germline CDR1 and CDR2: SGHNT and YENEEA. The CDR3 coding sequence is TGTGCCAGCAGCTTGCAGGGAGGTGCGGAGACCCAGTACTTC. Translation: CASSLQGGAETQYF.

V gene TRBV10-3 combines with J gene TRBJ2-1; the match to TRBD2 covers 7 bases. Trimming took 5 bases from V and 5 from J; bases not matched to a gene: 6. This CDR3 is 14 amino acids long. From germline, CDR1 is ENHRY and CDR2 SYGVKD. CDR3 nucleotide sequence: TGTGCCATCAGTCGGGGGGAGAGGGACAATGAGCAGTTCTTC. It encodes CAISRGERDNEQFF.

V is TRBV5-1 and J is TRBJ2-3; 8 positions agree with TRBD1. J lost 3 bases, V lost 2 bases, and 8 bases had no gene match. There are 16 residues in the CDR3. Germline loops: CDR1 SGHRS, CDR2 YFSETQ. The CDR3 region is CASSFTTDRATDTQYF. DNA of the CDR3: TGCGCCAGCAGCTTTACTACGGACAGGGCAACAGATACGCAGTATTTT.

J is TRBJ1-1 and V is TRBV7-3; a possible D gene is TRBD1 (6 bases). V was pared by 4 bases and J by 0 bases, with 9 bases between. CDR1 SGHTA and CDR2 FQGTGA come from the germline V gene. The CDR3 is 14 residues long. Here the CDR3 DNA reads TGTGCCAGCAGCTCGGACAGTTTGAACACTGAAGCTTTCTTT. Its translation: CASSSDSLNTEAFF. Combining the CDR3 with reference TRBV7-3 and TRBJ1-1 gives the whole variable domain GAGVSQTPSNKVTEKGKYVELRCDPISGHTALYWYRQSLGQGPEFLIYFQGTGAADDSGLPNDRFFAVRPEGSVSTLKIQRTERGDSAVYLCASSSDSLNTEAFFGQGTRLTVV.